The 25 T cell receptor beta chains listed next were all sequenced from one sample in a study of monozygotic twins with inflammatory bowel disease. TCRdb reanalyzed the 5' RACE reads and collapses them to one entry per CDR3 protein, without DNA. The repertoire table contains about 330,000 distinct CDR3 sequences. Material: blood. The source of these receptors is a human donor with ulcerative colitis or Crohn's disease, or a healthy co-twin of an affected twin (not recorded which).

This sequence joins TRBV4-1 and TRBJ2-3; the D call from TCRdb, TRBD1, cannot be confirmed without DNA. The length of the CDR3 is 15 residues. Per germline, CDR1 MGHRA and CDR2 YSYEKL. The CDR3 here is CASSRTGTGGDTQYF.

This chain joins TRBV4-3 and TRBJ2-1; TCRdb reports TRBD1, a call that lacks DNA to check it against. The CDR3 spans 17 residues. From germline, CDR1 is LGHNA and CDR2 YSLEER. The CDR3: CASSQDHRGPYGNEQFF.

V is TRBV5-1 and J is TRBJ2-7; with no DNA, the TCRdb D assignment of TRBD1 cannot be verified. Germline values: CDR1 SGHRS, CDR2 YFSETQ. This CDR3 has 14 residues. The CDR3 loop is CASSKGQGYVEQYF. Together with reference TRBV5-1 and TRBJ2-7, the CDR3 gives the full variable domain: KAGVTQTPRYLIKTRGQQVTLSCSPISGHRSVSWYQQTPGQGLQFLFEYFSETQRNKGNFPGRFSGRQFSNSRSEMNVSTLELGDSALYLCASSKGQGYVEQYFGPGTRLTVT.

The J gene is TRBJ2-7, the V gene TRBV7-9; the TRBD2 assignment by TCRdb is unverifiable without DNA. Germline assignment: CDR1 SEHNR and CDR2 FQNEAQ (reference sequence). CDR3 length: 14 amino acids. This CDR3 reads CASSSSSGAYEQYF.

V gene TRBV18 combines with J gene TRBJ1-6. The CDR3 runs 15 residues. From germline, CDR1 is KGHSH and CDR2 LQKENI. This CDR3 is CASSPTEGNNSPLHF.

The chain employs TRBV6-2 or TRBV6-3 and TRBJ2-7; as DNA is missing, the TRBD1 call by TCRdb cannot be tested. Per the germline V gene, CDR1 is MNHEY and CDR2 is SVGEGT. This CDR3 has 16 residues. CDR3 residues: CASSYSMAGAIYEQYF.

The CDR3: CLVEETGRGEKLFF. The chain couples TRBV20-1 to TRBJ1-4; the TCRdb D gene call, TRBD1, has no DNA to confirm it. Per germline, CDR1 DFQATT and CDR2 SNEGSKA (reference sequence). The CDR3 runs to 14 residues.

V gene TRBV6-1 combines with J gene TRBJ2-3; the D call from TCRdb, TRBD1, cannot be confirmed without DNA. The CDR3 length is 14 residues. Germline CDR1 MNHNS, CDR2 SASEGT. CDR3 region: CASSARDIPNTQYF.

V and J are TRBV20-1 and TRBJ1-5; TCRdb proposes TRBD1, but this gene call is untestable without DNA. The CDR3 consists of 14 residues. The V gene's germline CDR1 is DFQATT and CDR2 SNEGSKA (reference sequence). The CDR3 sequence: CSATPGTGNQPQHF.

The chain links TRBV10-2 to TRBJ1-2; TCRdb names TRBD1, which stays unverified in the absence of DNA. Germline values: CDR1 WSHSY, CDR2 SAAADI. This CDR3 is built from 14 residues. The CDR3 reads CASSESPGRHGYTF.

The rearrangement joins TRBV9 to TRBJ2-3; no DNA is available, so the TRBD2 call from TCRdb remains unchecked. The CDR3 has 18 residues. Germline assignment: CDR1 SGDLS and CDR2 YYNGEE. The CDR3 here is CASSVVVGLAGAADTQYF. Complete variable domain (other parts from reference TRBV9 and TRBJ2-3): DSGVTQTPKHLITATGQRVTLRCSPRSGDLSVYWYQQSLDQGLQFLIQYYNGEERAKGNILERFSAQQFPDLHSELNLSSLELGDSALYFCASSVVVGLAGAADTQYFGPGTRLTVL.

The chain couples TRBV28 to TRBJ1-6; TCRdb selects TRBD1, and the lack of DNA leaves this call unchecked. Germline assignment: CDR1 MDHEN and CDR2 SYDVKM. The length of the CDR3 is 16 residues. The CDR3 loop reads CASSPPTRDSNSPLHF.

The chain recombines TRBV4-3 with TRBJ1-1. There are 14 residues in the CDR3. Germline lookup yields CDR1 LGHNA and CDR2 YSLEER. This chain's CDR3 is CASSQEKGGTEAFF.

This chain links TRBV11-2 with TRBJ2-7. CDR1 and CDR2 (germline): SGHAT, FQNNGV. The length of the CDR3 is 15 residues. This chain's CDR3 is CASSLDDKSSYEQYF.

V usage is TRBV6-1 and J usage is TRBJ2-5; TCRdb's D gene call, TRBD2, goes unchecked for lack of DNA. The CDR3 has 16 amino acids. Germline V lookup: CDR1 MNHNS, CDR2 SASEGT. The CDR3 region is CASSLNSGGAEETQYF.

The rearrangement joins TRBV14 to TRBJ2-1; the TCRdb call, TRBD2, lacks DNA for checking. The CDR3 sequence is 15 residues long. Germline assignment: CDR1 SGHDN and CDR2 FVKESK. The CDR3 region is CASSQVRRAGNEQFF.

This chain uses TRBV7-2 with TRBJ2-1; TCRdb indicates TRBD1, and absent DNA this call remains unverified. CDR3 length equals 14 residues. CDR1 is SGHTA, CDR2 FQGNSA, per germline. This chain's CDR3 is CASTRQSSYNEQFF.

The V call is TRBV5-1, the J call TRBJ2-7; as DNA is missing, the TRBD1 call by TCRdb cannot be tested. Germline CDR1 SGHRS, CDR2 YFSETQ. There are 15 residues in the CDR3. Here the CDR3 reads CASSLAETGGYEQYF.

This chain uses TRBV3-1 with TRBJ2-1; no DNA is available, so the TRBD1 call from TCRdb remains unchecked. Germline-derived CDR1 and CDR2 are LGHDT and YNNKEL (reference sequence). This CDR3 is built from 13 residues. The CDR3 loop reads CASSQDGALPQFF.

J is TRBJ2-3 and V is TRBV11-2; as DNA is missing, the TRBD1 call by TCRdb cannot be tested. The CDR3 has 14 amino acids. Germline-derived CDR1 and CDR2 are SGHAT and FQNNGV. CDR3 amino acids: CASSRGVVTDTQYF.

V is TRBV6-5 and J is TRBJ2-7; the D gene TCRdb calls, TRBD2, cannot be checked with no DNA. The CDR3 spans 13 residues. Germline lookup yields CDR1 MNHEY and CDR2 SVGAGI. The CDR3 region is CASSYSQGGNSYF.

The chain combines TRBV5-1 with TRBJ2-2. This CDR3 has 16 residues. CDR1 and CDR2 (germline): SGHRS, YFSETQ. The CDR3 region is CASSPAASENTGELFF.

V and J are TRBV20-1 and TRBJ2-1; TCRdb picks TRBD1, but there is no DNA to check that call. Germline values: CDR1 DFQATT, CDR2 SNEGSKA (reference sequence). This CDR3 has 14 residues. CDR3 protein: CSAREGQLINEQFF.

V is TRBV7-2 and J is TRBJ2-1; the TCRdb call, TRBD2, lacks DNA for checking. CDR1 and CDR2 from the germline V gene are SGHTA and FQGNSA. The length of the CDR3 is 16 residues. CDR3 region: CASSLGLAGGRNEQFF.

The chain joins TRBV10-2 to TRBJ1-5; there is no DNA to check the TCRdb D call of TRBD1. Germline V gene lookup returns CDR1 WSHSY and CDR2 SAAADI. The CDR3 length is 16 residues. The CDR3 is CASSVTGSTSNQPQHF.